This passage covers 8 T cell receptor beta chains from one sample sequenced in a study of blood T cell repertoires in COVID-19. The repertoire was sequenced with immunoSEQ multiplex PCR; TCRdb's copy has only in-frame clones and lacks some. The table has some 140,000 clones, roughly 72% seen once; the top ten hold less than 14%. The sequenced material came from peripheral blood. Receptor source: a human donor in a cohort sampled during active COVID-19.

This clone was counted many times. The rearrangement links TRBV13 to TRBJ2-3; 7 nucleotides agree with TRBD2. Germline values: CDR1 PRHDT, CDR2 FYEKMQ (reference sequence). Losses at the gene ends were 4 bases for V and 1 base for J; bases not matched to a gene: 5. This CDR3 is 15 amino acids long. CDR3 nucleotides: TGTGCCAGCAGCTCCAGACTAGCCCGCACAGATACGCAGTATTTT. It translates to CASSSRLARTDTQYF.

The CDR3 region has the DNA TGTGCCAGCAGCCAATCCGGACAGGGGAGGAACTATGGCTACACCTTC. Its translation: CASSQSGQGRNYGYTF. V is TRBV16 and J is TRBJ1-2; TRBD1 aligns across 9 bases. The germline gives CDR1 KGHSY, CDR2 FQNENV. The length of the CDR3 is 16 residues. Trimming took 0 bases from V and 2 from J; bases not matched to a gene: 4.

The rearrangement links TRBV4-2 to TRBJ1-1; the match to TRBD1 covers 9 bases. Per the germline V gene, CDR1 is LGHNA and CDR2 is YNFKEQ. CDR3 length equals 16 residues. V was clipped by 4 bases and J by 0 bases; unmatched bases: 6. For the CDR3, the DNA is TGTGCCAGCAGCCCCTTGGGACAGGGAATGAACACTGAAGCTTTCTTT. Its translation: CASSPLGQGMNTEAFF.

The V call is TRBV6-6, the J call TRBJ2-3; D might be TRBD1 (6 bases). The length of the CDR3 is 16 residues. V shed 6 bases and J shed 4 bases, with 20 bases lying between them. Looked up from germline, CDR1 is MNHNY and CDR2 is SVGAGI (reference sequence). CDR3 nucleotides: TGTGCCAGCAGCTCTGAATCGACAGGCTCGGCAGATACGCAGTATTTT. Protein sequence: CASSSESTGSADTQYF.

This clone was detected only once. This chain uses TRBV2 with TRBJ2-7; tentative D call: TRBD1 (6 bases). The CDR3 has 14 residues. The V gene's germline CDR1 is SNHLY and CDR2 FYNNEI. The ends were cut back, 5 bases at V and 2 bases at J, with 13 bases in the middle. The CDR3, as DNA: TGTGCCAGCAGTCCAACCGGGACACCCTACGAGCAGTACTTC. Protein sequence: CASSPTGTPYEQYF.

This clone has just one count. Within the sample, other DNA sequences also encode this same CDR3. The genes are TRBV5-5 and TRBJ1-2, with D perhaps matching TRBD1 (6 bases). Germline CDR1 is SGHKS and CDR2 is YYEKEE (reference sequence). The ends were cut back, 0 bases at V and 7 bases at J, with 10 bases in the middle. This CDR3 is 13 amino acids long. The CDR3 is CASSLGTGSGYTF. DNA of the CDR3: TGTGCCAGCAGCTTGGGAACAGGGAGTGGCTACACCTTC.

The J gene is TRBJ1-1, the V gene TRBV7-3; D is possibly TRBD1 (6 bases). The germline gives CDR1 SGHTA, CDR2 FQGTGA. This CDR3 region has 15 residues. V was clipped by 8 bases and J by 1 base, with 17 bases between them. The CDR3 DNA sequence: TGTGCCAGCGGAGATGCCGGGACAAAGAACACTGAAGCTTTCTTT. It yields the protein CASGDAGTKNTEAFF.

The chain uses TRBV6-5 and TRBJ1-1, with TRBD1 matching over 8 bases. With V trimmed by 7 bases and J by 5 bases, 9 bases remained unmatched. Germline V gene data show CDR1 as MNHEY and CDR2 as SVGAGI. This CDR3 spans 14 amino acids. CDR3 loop: CASILGQESTEAFF. The DNA for the CDR3 is TGTGCCAGCATCCTGGGACAGGAAAGTACTGAAGCTTTCTTT.